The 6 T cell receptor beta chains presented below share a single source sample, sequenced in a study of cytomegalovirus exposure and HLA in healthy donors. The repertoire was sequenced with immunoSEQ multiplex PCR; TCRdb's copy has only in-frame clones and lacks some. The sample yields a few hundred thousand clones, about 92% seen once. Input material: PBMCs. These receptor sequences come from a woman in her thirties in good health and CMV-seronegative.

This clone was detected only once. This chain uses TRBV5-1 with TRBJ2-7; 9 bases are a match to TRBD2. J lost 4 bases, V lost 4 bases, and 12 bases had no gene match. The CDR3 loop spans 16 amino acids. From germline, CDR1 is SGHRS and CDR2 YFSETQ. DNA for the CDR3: TGCGCCAGCAGCCCTTCCCTTCGGACTAGCGTGTACGAGCAGTACTTC. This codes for CASSPSLRTSVYEQYF.

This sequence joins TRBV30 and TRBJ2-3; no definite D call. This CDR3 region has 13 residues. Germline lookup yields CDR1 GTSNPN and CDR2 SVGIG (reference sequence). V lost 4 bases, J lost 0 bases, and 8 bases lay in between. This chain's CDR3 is CAWISTSTDTQYF. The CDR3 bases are TGTGCCTGGATCTCGACTAGCACAGATACGCAGTATTTT.

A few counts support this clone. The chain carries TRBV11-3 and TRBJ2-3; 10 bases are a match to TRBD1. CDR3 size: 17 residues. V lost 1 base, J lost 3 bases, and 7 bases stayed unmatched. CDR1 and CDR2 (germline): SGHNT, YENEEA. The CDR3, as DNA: TGTGCCAGCAGCTTAGCGACAGGGGGCACAGGGACAGATACGCAGTATTTT. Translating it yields CASSLATGGTGTDTQYF.

CDR3 nucleotides: TGCGCCAGCAGCCCCTCGGAAATTGGTACGAATGAGCAGTTCTTC. It translates to CASSPSEIGTNEQFF. The chain employs TRBV4-1 and TRBJ2-1, with D unclear. With 4 bases removed from V and 7 bases from J, the gap between germline ends came to 17 bases. This CDR3 contains 15 residues. CDR1 is MGHRA and CDR2 is YSYEKL in the germline V gene.

The CDR3 reads CASSHHRQGTGGNEQFF. CDR3 nucleotides: TGCGCCAGCAGCCACCACCGCCAAGGGACAGGGGGCAATGAGCAGTTCTTC. V gene TRBV4-3 combines with J gene TRBJ2-1; TRBD1 agrees at 11 bases. The CDR3 consists of 17 residues. V was pared by 3 bases and J by 6 bases, with 10 bases of the junction left unmatched. Germline V lookup: CDR1 LGHNA, CDR2 YSLEER.

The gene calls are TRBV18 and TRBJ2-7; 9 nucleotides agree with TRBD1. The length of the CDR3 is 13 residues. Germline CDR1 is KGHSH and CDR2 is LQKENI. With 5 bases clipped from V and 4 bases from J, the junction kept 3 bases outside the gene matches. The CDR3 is CASSTGQGYEQYF. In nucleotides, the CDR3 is TGTGCCAGCTCAACGGGACAGGGATACGAGCAGTACTTC. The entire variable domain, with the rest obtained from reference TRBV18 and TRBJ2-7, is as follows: NAGVMQNPRHLVRRRGQEARLRCSPMKGHSHVYWYRQLPEEGLKFMVYLQKENIIDESGMPKERFSAEFPKEGPSILRIQQVVRGDSAAYFCASSTGQGYEQYFGPGTRLTVT.